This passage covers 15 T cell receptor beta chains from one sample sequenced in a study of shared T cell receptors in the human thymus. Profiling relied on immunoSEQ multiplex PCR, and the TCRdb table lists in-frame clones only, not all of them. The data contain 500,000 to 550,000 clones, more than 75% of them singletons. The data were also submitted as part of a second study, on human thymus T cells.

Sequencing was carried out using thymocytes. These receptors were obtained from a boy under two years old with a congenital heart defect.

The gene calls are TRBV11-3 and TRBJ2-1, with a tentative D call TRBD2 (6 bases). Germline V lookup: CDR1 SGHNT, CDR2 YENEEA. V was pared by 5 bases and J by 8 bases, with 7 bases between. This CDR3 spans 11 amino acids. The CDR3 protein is CASSGGDEQFF. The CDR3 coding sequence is TGTGCCAGCAGCGGCGGGGATGAGCAGTTCTTC.

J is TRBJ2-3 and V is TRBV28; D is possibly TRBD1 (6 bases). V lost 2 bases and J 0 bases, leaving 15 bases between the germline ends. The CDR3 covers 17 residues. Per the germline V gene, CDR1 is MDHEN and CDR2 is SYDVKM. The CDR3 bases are TGTGCCAGCAGTTTAGAAACAGGGCCGACTAGCACAGATACGCAGTATTTT. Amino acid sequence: CASSLETGPTSTDTQYF.

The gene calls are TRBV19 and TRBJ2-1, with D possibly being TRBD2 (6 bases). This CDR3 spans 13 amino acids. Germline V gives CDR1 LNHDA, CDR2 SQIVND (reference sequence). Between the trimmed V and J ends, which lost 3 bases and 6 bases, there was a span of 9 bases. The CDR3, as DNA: TGTGCCAGTAGTATCCCGACTAGCAATGAGCAGTTCTTC. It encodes CASSIPTSNEQFF.

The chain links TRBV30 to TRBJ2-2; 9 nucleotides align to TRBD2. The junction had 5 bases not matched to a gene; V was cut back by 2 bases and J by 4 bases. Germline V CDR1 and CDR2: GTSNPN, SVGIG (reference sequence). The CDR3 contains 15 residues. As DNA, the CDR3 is TGTGCCTGGAGTAGCGGGAGGCCGATCACCGGGGAGCTGTTTTTT. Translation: CAWSSGRPITGELFF.

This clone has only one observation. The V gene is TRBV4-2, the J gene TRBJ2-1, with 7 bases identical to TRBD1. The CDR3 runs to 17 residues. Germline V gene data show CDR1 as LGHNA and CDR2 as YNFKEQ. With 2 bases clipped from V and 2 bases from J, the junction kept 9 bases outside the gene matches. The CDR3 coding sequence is TGTGCCAGCAGCCAAATTGACAGGGTTGGCGCCTACAATGAGCAGTTCTTC. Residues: CASSQIDRVGAYNEQFF.

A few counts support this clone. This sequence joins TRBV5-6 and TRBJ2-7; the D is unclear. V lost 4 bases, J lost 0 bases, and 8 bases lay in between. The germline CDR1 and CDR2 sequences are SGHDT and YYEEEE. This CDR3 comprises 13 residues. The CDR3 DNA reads TGTGCCAGCAGCCACCCGAGCTCCTACGAGCAGTACTTC. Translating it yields CASSHPSSYEQYF.

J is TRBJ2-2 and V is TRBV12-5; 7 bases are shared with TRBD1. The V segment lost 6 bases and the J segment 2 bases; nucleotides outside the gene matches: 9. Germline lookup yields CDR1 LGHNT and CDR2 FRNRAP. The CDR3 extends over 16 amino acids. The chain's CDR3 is CASGRARDRNTGELFF. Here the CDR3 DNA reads TGTGCTAGTGGCCGGGCGAGGGACAGAAACACCGGGGAGCTGTTTTTT.

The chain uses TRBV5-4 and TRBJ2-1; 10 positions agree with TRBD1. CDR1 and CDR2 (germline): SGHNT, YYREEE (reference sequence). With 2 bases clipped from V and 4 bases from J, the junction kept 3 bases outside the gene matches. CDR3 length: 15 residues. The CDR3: CASSFPGQGYNEQFF. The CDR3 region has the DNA TGTGCCAGCAGCTTCCCGGGACAGGGGTACAATGAGCAGTTCTTC.

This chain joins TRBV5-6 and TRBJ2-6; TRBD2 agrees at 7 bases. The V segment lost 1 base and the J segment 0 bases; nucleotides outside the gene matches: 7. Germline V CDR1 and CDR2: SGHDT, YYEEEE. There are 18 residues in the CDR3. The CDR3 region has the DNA TGTGCCAGCAGCTTGTTGCGGGAGTCCAGCTCTGGGGCCAACGTCCTGACTTTC. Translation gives CASSLLRESSSGANVLTF.

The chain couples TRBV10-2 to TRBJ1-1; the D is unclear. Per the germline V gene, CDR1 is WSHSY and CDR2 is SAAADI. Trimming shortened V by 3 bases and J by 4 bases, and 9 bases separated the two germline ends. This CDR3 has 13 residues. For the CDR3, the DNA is TGCGCCAGCAGTGACCTGAGGGCCACTGAAGCTTTCTTT. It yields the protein CASSDLRATEAFF.

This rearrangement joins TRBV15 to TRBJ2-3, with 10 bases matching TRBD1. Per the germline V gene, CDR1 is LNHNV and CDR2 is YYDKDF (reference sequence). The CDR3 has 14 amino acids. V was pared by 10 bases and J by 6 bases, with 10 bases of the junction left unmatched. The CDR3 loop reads CASSDRGRGDTQYF. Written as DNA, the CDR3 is TGTGCCAGCTCCGACAGGGGGCGGGGGGATACGCAGTATTTT.

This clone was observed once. Here the CDR3 reads CASSENPGTSGRTYTNEQFF. CDR3 nucleotides: TGTGCCAGCAGCGAGAACCCCGGGACTAGCGGGAGGACCTATACCAATGAGCAGTTCTTC. The J gene is TRBJ2-1, the V gene TRBV5-4, with TRBD2 matching over 15 bases. The length of the CDR3 is 20 residues. Trimming at V came to 4 bases and at J to 6 bases, leaving 17 bases not matched to a gene. The V gene's germline CDR1 is SGHNT and CDR2 YYREEE (reference sequence).

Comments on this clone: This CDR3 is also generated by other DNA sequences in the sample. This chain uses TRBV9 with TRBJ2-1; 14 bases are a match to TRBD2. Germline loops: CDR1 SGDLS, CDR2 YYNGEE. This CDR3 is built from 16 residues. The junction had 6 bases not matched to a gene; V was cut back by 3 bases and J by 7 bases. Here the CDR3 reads CASSGTGTSGSNEQFF. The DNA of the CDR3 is TGTGCCAGCAGCGGAACCGGGACTAGCGGGAGTAATGAGCAGTTCTTC.

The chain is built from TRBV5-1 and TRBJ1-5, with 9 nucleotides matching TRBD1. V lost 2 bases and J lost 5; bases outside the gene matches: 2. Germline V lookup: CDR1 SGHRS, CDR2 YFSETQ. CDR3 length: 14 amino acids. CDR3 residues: CASSFTGGDQPQHF. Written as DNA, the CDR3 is TGCGCCAGCAGCTTTACAGGGGGCGATCAGCCCCAGCATTTT.

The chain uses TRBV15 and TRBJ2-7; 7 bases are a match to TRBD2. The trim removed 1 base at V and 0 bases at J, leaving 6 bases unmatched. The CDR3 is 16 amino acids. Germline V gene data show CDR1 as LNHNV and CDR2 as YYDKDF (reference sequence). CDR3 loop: CATSRGPGRDSYEQYF. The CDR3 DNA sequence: TGTGCCACCAGCAGAGGTCCAGGGAGGGACTCCTACGAGCAGTACTTC.